The clone carrying this T cell receptor beta chain was observed a handful of times. The antigen is unknown. Samples with a second dose at about 4 or about 12 weeks were pooled together. Only in-frame clones appear in the TCRdb table, and some are missing; sequencing was by immunoSEQ multiplex PCR. The sample lists roughly 46,000 clones, 88% occurring once. The CDR3 contains 16 residues. Trimming removed 1 base at V and 0 bases at J, with 13 bases between. Germline CDR1 reads LGHNA; CDR2 reads YNFKEQ. This sample is drawn from a study of T cell responses to AZD1222 COVID-19 vaccine. Study-level results: Clonal diversity may have been underestimated, and the donors were mostly white British, with more females than males. Repertoires were obtained only post-peak T cell response.

The sequenced sample was peripheral blood, obtained 28 days after the second AZD1222 dose. The chain carries TRBV4-2 and TRBJ2-7, with D perhaps matching TRBD1 or TRBD2 (6 bases each). The clonotype comes from an adult who received the AZD1222 COVID-19 vaccine. CDR3 amino acids: CASSQVPGASSYEQYF. CDR3 bases: TGTGCCAGCAGCCAAGTTCCGGGGGCAAGCTCCTACGAGCAGTACTTC.